The text below deals with one T cell receptor (beta chain). Its antigen is unidentified. The sample originates from a study of cytomegalovirus exposure and HLA in healthy donors. Overall study results and limits: Among CMV-associated TCR beta chains, most appeared HLA-restricted in a later analysis. The study designated about 160 TCR beta chains cytomegalovirus-associated.

The PCR made use of 60 Vbeta and 13 Jbeta primers. Profiling relied on immunoSEQ multiplex PCR, and the TCRdb table lists in-frame clones only, not all of them. The sample holds roughly 160,000 clones, 70% to 90% seen once. From germline, CDR1 is SGHRS and CDR2 YFSETQ. This CDR3 region has 13 residues. V was shortened by 0 bases and J by 5 bases, with 5 bases between the two germline ends. The sample taken for sequencing was PBMCs. The TCR comes from a woman aged 30 to 39 in good health and CMV-seronegative. The chain joins TRBV5-1 to TRBJ2-2, with no clear D. The chain's CDR3 is CASSLARTGELFF. The CDR3 region has the DNA TGCGCCAGCAGCTTGGCGCGTACCGGGGAGCTGTTTTTT.